A selection of T cell receptor beta chains follows, all from one sample in a study of blood T cell repertoires in COVID-19. Assay used: immunoSEQ multiplex PCR; TCRdb lists only in-frame clones, some missing. The top ten hold approximately 3% of the sample, which has about 190,000 clones, around 84% seen once. The specimen was PBMCs or T cells enriched from blood (not recorded which). Receptors were obtained from a woman aged 25 to 45 who had recovered from COVID-19. CDR3s include the opening cysteine and the closing phenylalanine or tryptophan. Each record gives: J gene, clone size, D gene, V gene, CDR3 DNA, CDR3 protein. D genes are given only for firm matches. Size is stated for part of the rows, as once, few or many counts, or as a class when the clone is expanded.

j_gene: TRBJ1-6
abundance: NA
d_gene: TRBD1
v_gene: TRBV7-2
CDR3nt: TGTGCCAGCAGCTTAGATGCCGGGACAGGCCTCCTTCCCCTCCACTTT
CDR3aa: CASSLDAGTGLLPLHF

j_gene: TRBJ2-5
abundance: NA
d_gene: TRBD1
v_gene: TRBV5-1
CDR3nt: TGCGCCAGCAGCTTGGATTGGACAGGGGACAAGACCCAGTACTTC
CDR3aa: CASSLDWTGDKTQYF

j_gene: TRBJ1-3
abundance: once
d_gene: TRBD1
v_gene: TRBV10-3
CDR3nt: TGTGCCATCAAGGCAGGGGGCATGGCCATATATTTT
CDR3aa: CAIKAGGMAIYF

j_gene: TRBJ2-3
abundance: NA
d_gene: TRBD2
v_gene: TRBV9
CDR3nt: TGTGCCAGCAGCGTCGGGACTAGCGGTTTCACAGATACGCAGTATTTT
CDR3aa: CASSVGTSGFTDTQYF

j_gene: TRBJ2-7
abundance: NA
d_gene: TRBD2
v_gene: TRBV7-2
CDR3nt: TGTGCCAGCAGCTTTGGGGACTATCTTTACTTC
CDR3aa: CASSFGDYLYF

j_gene: TRBJ2-5
abundance: NA
d_gene: TRBD2
v_gene: TRBV6-6
CDR3nt: TGTGCCAGCAGTGACACTAGCGTGCAAGAGACCCAGTACTTC
CDR3aa: CASSDTSVQETQYF

j_gene: TRBJ1-5
abundance: NA
d_gene: NA
v_gene: TRBV12-3/TRBV12-4
CDR3nt: TGTGCCAGCAGGATCGAGTCCAATCAGCCCCAGCATTTT
CDR3aa: CASRIESNQPQHF

j_gene: TRBJ2-1
abundance: NA
d_gene: TRBD2
v_gene: TRBV4-2
CDR3nt: TGTGCCAGCAGCCGAGAGGTGGGGGGGATGTGGAATGAGCAGTTCTTC
CDR3aa: CASSREVGGMWNEQFF

j_gene: TRBJ2-5
abundance: NA
d_gene: NA
v_gene: TRBV7-2
CDR3nt: TGTGCCAGCAGCTTAGCGGAGCCCGCAACCCAGTACTTC
CDR3aa: CASSLAEPATQYF

j_gene: TRBJ1-1
abundance: NA
d_gene: TRBD1
v_gene: TRBV2
CDR3nt: TGTGCCAGCAGTCATCCAGGGACAGGGGAGGCTGAAGCTTTCTTT
CDR3aa: CASSHPGTGEAEAFF

j_gene: TRBJ2-7
abundance: once
d_gene: NA
v_gene: TRBV4-1
CDR3nt: TGCGCCAGCAGCCAAGAAGGTAGCGCCTCCTACGAGCAGTACTTC
CDR3aa: CASSQEGSASYEQYF

j_gene: TRBJ2-7
abundance: NA
d_gene: TRBD2
v_gene: TRBV4-2
CDR3nt: TGTGCCAGCAGCCAGACGGGACTAGATCACGAGCAGTACTTC
CDR3aa: CASSQTGLDHEQYF

j_gene: TRBJ2-3
abundance: NA
d_gene: TRBD2
v_gene: TRBV29-1
CDR3nt: TGCAGCGTTGAACCCCATTTTTCGCGGGAGGGCCGCGTTCTTCCGTATTTT
CDR3aa: CSVEPHFSREGRVLPYF

j_gene: TRBJ1-4
abundance: NA
d_gene: NA
v_gene: TRBV28
CDR3nt: TGTGCCAGCAGTTTAATTACAGGCGCCGAAAAACTGTTTTTT
CDR3aa: CASSLITGAEKLFF

j_gene: TRBJ1-3
abundance: NA
d_gene: TRBD1
v_gene: TRBV5-4
CDR3nt: TGTGCCAGCAGCCCAGGACAGGGACGTTCTGGAAACACCATATATTTT
CDR3aa: CASSPGQGRSGNTIYF

j_gene: TRBJ1-2
abundance: NA
d_gene: TRBD1
v_gene: TRBV5-5
CDR3nt: TGTGCCAGCAGCCTAATGGGACAGGTCAACTATGGCTACACCTTC
CDR3aa: CASSLMGQVNYGYTF

j_gene: TRBJ1-5
abundance: once
d_gene: TRBD1
v_gene: TRBV5-5
CDR3nt: TGTGCCAGCAGCTTCAGTCCCGGGACAGGGGGCAATCAGCCCCAGCATTTT
CDR3aa: CASSFSPGTGGNQPQHF

j_gene: TRBJ2-5
abundance: NA
d_gene: NA
v_gene: TRBV7-3
CDR3nt: TGTGCCAGCAGCCCCCGTGGAGGGGACGCTCAGACCCAGTACTTC
CDR3aa: CASSPRGGDAQTQYF

j_gene: TRBJ1-5
abundance: once
d_gene: TRBD1
v_gene: TRBV5-5
CDR3nt: TGTGCCAGCAGCTTGGGGACAGGGGAATGGGTTCAGCCCCAGCATTTT
CDR3aa: CASSLGTGEWVQPQHF

j_gene: TRBJ1-1
abundance: once
d_gene: NA
v_gene: TRBV2
CDR3nt: TGTGCCACAGCCTGGGACTCTCCTGGGGCTTTCTTT
CDR3aa: CATAWDSPGAFF

j_gene: TRBJ2-7
abundance: NA
d_gene: NA
v_gene: TRBV30
CDR3nt: TGTGCCTGGAGTACAGAGTACGAGCAGTACTTC
CDR3aa: CAWSTEYEQYF

j_gene: TRBJ2-2
abundance: NA
d_gene: TRBD2
v_gene: TRBV19
CDR3nt: TGTGCCAGTAAGAAGCGGGGGGACACGAACACCGGGGAGCTGTTTTTT
CDR3aa: CASKKRGDTNTGELFF

j_gene: TRBJ1-4
abundance: once
d_gene: TRBD1
v_gene: TRBV2
CDR3nt: TGTGCCAGCAGTGAAGACAGGGGACCTAATGAAAAACTGTTTTTT
CDR3aa: CASSEDRGPNEKLFF

j_gene: TRBJ1-1
abundance: NA
d_gene: TRBD1
v_gene: TRBV27
CDR3nt: TGTGCCAGCACCACGGGACAGATGAACACTGAAGCTTTCTTT
CDR3aa: CASTTGQMNTEAFF

j_gene: TRBJ1-3
abundance: NA
d_gene: TRBD1
v_gene: TRBV9
CDR3nt: TGTGCCAGCAGCGTAGACAGGGGGCTATCTGGAAACACCATATATTTT
CDR3aa: CASSVDRGLSGNTIYF

j_gene: TRBJ2-1
abundance: NA
d_gene: TRBD1
v_gene: TRBV25-1
CDR3nt: TGTGCCAGCAGTGAACCTGCGACAGGGGCTGTTGAGCAGTTCTTC
CDR3aa: CASSEPATGAVEQFF

j_gene: TRBJ2-2
abundance: NA
d_gene: TRBD1
v_gene: TRBV5-1
CDR3nt: TGCGCCAGCAGCCCTGGACAGGGGGCAGACACCGGGGAGCTGTTTTTT
CDR3aa: CASSPGQGADTGELFF

j_gene: TRBJ2-7
abundance: NA
d_gene: NA
v_gene: TRBV5-1
CDR3nt: TGCGCCAGCAGCTTCCAGGGGGGTGTCGGCGAGCAGTACTTC
CDR3aa: CASSFQGGVGEQYF

j_gene: TRBJ1-6
abundance: NA
d_gene: NA
v_gene: TRBV5-1
CDR3nt: TGCGCCAGCAGCTTGCAGACAGCCGCCGGGTCACCCCTCCACTTT
CDR3aa: CASSLQTAAGSPLHF

j_gene: TRBJ2-5
abundance: NA
d_gene: NA
v_gene: TRBV28
CDR3nt: TGTGCCAGCAGGCGGGGATCTGAGACCCAGTACTTC
CDR3aa: CASRRGSETQYF

j_gene: TRBJ1-3
abundance: NA
d_gene: NA
v_gene: TRBV25-1
CDR3nt: TGTGCCAGCACACAAATCTCTGGAAACACCATATATTTT
CDR3aa: CASTQISGNTIYF

j_gene: TRBJ1-1
abundance: few
d_gene: TRBD1
v_gene: TRBV15
CDR3nt: TGTGCCACCAGCAGAGCCAGGACAGGGGAAGCTTTCTTT
CDR3aa: CATSRARTGEAFF

j_gene: TRBJ1-2
abundance: NA
d_gene: TRBD1
v_gene: TRBV28
CDR3nt: TGTGCCAGCAGCCGGGACAGAACCTATGGCTACACCTTC
CDR3aa: CASSRDRTYGYTF

j_gene: TRBJ1-1
abundance: NA
d_gene: NA
v_gene: TRBV18
CDR3nt: TGTGCCAGCTCACCTTATAAGGACAAACAAGGAGCTTTCTTT
CDR3aa: CASSPYKDKQGAFF

j_gene: TRBJ1-6
abundance: once
d_gene: TRBD1
v_gene: TRBV6-5
CDR3nt: TGTGCCAGCAGGGGGACAGGGGATAATTCACCCCTCCACTTT
CDR3aa: CASRGTGDNSPLHF

j_gene: TRBJ1-1
abundance: NA
d_gene: TRBD1
v_gene: TRBV9
CDR3nt: TGTGCCAGCAGCGTAGAGGTGGACAGGGGGCGAAAGAACACTGAAGCTTTCTTT
CDR3aa: CASSVEVDRGRKNTEAFF

j_gene: TRBJ2-1
abundance: NA
d_gene: TRBD2
v_gene: TRBV9
CDR3nt: TGTGCCAGCAGCGTCAGTAGCGGGAGCAATGAGCAGTTCTTC
CDR3aa: CASSVSSGSNEQFF

j_gene: TRBJ1-1
abundance: NA
d_gene: TRBD1
v_gene: TRBV9
CDR3nt: TGTGCCAGCAGCGTAGGGACAGGGAGGGACACTGAAGCTTTCTTT
CDR3aa: CASSVGTGRDTEAFF

j_gene: TRBJ1-1
abundance: few
d_gene: NA
v_gene: TRBV5-1
CDR3nt: TGCGCCAGCAGCTTGTTCAGCTCGGGCACTGAAGCTTTCTTT
CDR3aa: CASSLFSSGTEAFF

j_gene: TRBJ2-2
abundance: NA
d_gene: TRBD2
v_gene: TRBV4-1
CDR3nt: TGCGCCAGCAGCCAAGGGGGACTAGCGGGAGTAGGCACCGGGGAGCTGTTTTTT
CDR3aa: CASSQGGLAGVGTGELFF

j_gene: TRBJ1-3
abundance: NA
d_gene: NA
v_gene: TRBV5-4
CDR3nt: TGTGCCAGCAGCTTAACAGGGACGGCTGGAAACACCATATATTTT
CDR3aa: CASSLTGTAGNTIYF

j_gene: TRBJ2-7
abundance: NA
d_gene: TRBD1
v_gene: TRBV15
CDR3nt: TGTGCCACCAGCGCCGGGACAGGCTACGAGCAGTACTTC
CDR3aa: CATSAGTGYEQYF